This T cell receptor beta chain was observed in a study of blood T cell repertoires in COVID-19. Overall study: The United States, Italy and Spain provided the acute and convalescent COVID-19 samples. PBMCs, B-cell-depleted T cells, or T cells provided the cDNA or gDNA that made up the material.

In the authors' workflow: Reference gene primer amplification gave nucleated cell count estimates. TCRdb keeps only in-frame clones here, not all; method: immunoSEQ multiplex PCR. The DNA gave D and trimming, while V, J and clone size come from that table. The table shows a few hundred thousand clones, with 80% to 90% occurring only once. Per the germline V gene, CDR1 is MDHEN and CDR2 is SYDVKM. V lost 6 bases, J lost 2 bases, and 7 bases stayed unmatched. The CDR3 length is 15 residues. Sequenced material: peripheral blood. The clonotype was recovered from a man aged 30-40 years with acute or convalescent COVID-19. V and J are TRBV28 and TRBJ1-5; 7 positions agree with TRBD1. For the CDR3, the DNA is TGTGCCAGCAGGGCGACAGGGTCGGGCAATCAGCCCCAGCATTTT. Protein product: CASRATGSGNQPQHF.